This T cell receptor (beta chain) was found in a study of T cells in Graves' hyperthyroidism and ophthalmopathy. TCR beta CDR3 sequences were amplified from RNA transcripts. TCR CDR3 regions were first amplified by RT-PCR with HTBI primers. TCRdb ran MiXCR on the multiplex PCR reads and lists one entry per CDR3 protein. In the table there are fewer than 400,000 distinct CDR3 sequences, 20% to 25% of which are singletons. Germline assignment: CDR1 LGHNT and CDR2 FRNRAP. The ends were cut back, 8 bases at V and 6 bases at J, with 23 bases in the middle. This CDR3 comprises 16 residues. This chain connects TRBV12-5 to TRBJ2-1; D might be TRBD2 (6 bases). The TCR sequence derives from a man in his fifties or sixties with Graves' hyperthyroidism. Sequencing was performed on blood. The CDR3 DNA is TGTGCTAGTAGGCAAAAACCGGAGGGCCCAGGCAATGAGCAGTTCTTC. It specifies CASRQKPEGPGNEQFF. The whole variable domain, remainder taken from reference TRBV12-5 and TRBJ2-1, is DARVTQTPRHKVTEMGQEVTMRCQPILGHNTVFWYRQTMMQGLELLAYFRNRAPLDDSGMPKDRFSAEMPDATLATLKIQPSEPRDSAVYFCASRQKPEGPGNEQFFGPGTRLTVL.